The 3 T cell receptor beta chains in this list originate from one sample, sequenced in a study of blood T cell repertoires in COVID-19. Here immunoSEQ multiplex PCR was the method, and the copy in TCRdb shows in-frame clones only, minus some. The profile shows under 300,000 clones, about nine tenths of them singletons. The sequencing sample was made of PBMCs or T cells enriched from blood (not recorded which). The receptors stem from a human donor in a cohort exposed to, infected with or recovered from COVID-19 (not recorded which). The donor label of this sample is uncertain.

The chain links TRBV12-3 or TRBV12-4 to TRBJ1-2; no definite D call. V was shortened by 6 bases and J by 14 bases, with 16 bases between the two germline ends. This CDR3 comprises 11 residues. CDR3 in DNA: TGTGCCAGCAGGGCGAGGTTAGATTGGACCTTC. Translating gives CASRARLDWTF.

This chain joins TRBV10-3 and TRBJ1-1; D not resolved. This CDR3 region has 12 residues. The germline V gene encodes CDR1 ENHRY and CDR2 SYGVKD. The ends were cut back, 10 bases at V and 6 bases at J, with 15 bases in the middle. The DNA of the CDR3 is TGTGCCACCAAGGGAGCCAATCCTGAAGCTTTCTTT. Translated, it gives CATKGANPEAFF.

This chain connects TRBV29-1 to TRBJ1-1, with D tentatively TRBD1 (6 bases). The germline V gene encodes CDR1 SQVTM and CDR2 ANQGSEA. The CDR3 consists of 15 residues. The V and J ends lost 1 base and 10 bases respectively, with 22 bases between them. CDR3 protein: CSVEAWVALPRGAFF. The CDR3 coding sequence is TGCAGCGTTGAAGCCTGGGTGGCTCTACCCAGGGGAGCTTTCTTT.